The 4 T cell receptor beta chains given below trace back to one sample, sequenced in a study of blood T cell repertoires in COVID-19. The table came from immunoSEQ multiplex PCR; TCRdb's copy has only in-frame clones and leaves some out. The sample carries approximately 25,000 clones, roughly 80% recorded once. The sample consisted of peripheral blood. The receptors derive from a human donor in a cohort sampled during active COVID-19.

The chain recombines TRBV27 with TRBJ2-1; 8 bases are shared with TRBD2. This CDR3 is 17 amino acids long. CDR1 is MNHEY, CDR2 SMNVEV, per germline (reference sequence). The V and J ends lost 5 bases and 2 bases, in that order; junction bases with no gene match: 11. CDR3 sequence reads: CASSPPQAGGTYNEQFF. The CDR3 DNA reads TGTGCCAGCAGTCCTCCCCAGGCGGGGGGAACCTACAATGAGCAGTTCTTC.

The rearrangement uses TRBV10-3 and TRBJ2-3; the match to TRBD2 covers 8 bases. The CDR3 sequence is 12 residues long. V dropped 10 bases and J dropped 5; count of bases not matched to a gene: 5. Germline CDR1 and CDR2: ENHRY and SYGVKD. The CDR3 coding sequence is TGTGCCACCCGGGGGGGCGAAGATACGCAGTATTTT. This gives the protein CATRGGEDTQYF.

The chain uses TRBV5-5 and TRBJ2-1; 9 bases are shared with TRBD2. Germline V gene data show CDR1 as SGHKS and CDR2 as YYEKEE (reference sequence). After removal of 7 bases from V and 6 bases from J, the junction contained 8 bases not matched to a gene. This CDR3 is 14 amino acids long. In DNA, the CDR3 is TGTGCCAGCTGGAAGGCGGGGGGGATCAATGAGCAGTTCTTC. It yields the protein CASWKAGGINEQFF.

The chain joins TRBV28 to TRBJ2-4; possibly TRBD2 for D (7 bases). V shed 11 bases and J shed 4 bases, with 15 bases lying between them. CDR1 is MDHEN, CDR2 SYDVKM, per germline. The CDR3 loop spans 13 amino acids. The CDR3 region is CASWEGGKNIQYF. CDR3 bases: TGTGCCTCGTGGGAGGGGGGAAAAAACATTCAGTACTTC.